These T cell receptor beta chains were read from a single sample in a study of control samples from healthy donors and cancer patients. Sequencing used immunoSEQ multiplex PCR; TCRdb keeps in-frame clones, though not all of them. This table has about 230,000 clones, over 75% appearing once. Sequenced material: PBMCs. These receptors were taken from a woman in her sixties or seventies with lung cancer. Both conserved end residues are part of each CDR3. The D gene is left open where the match is weak. Clone size is stated in some rows and not others, as once, few, many or a class when expanded.

TRBV9	NA	TRBD2	TRBJ2-6	TGTGCCAGCAGCGTAGCCCTAGCGGGGGGGCTGGGGGCCAACGTCCTGACTTTC	CASSVALAGGLGANVLTF
TRBV5-6	NA	NA	TRBJ1-2	TGTGCCAGCAGCTTGGAAACAGGGATTAACTATGGCTACACCTTC	CASSLETGINYGYTF
TRBV14	NA	NA	TRBJ2-2	TGTGCCAGCAGCCAAGAACTTGCGACCCTCGGGGAGCTGTTTTTT	CASSQELATLGELFF
TRBV27	NA	NA	TRBJ1-5	TGTGCCAGCAGACCCGGGGCCTTCCTCCCTGATCAGCCCCAGCATTTT	CASRPGAFLPDQPQHF
TRBV18	NA	NA	TRBJ2-1	TGTGCCAGCTCACCGGACCTTAGAGGGTTCTTC	CASSPDLRGFF
TRBV24-1	NA	TRBD2	TRBJ2-1	TGTGCCACCAGTGGAGGGCGGGGGGCATACAATGAGCAGTTCTTC	CATSGGRGAYNEQFF
TRBV6-6	NA	NA	TRBJ2-5	TGTGCCAGCAGGATCCCGGGACCATGGGAGACCCAGTACTTC	CASRIPGPWETQYF
TRBV5-6	NA	NA	TRBJ2-2	TGTGCCAGCAGCTTTTACCCGTCCACGGGAACCGGGGAGCTGTTTTTT	CASSFYPSTGTGELFF
TRBV5-6	once	NA	TRBJ2-1	TGTGCCAGCAGCTTGCGACGGGGGAAGAATGAGCAGTTCTTC	CASSLRRGKNEQFF
TRBV28	NA	NA	TRBJ2-3	TGTGCCAGCAGCCCCTCAGGCTCGGGTTTTAGGGATACGCAGTATTTT	CASSPSGSGFRDTQYF
TRBV7-2	NA	TRBD1	TRBJ1-1	TGTGCCAGCAGCTTAGCTGGGACAGGGGTTACTGAAGCTTTCTTT	CASSLAGTGVTEAFF
TRBV12-5	NA	NA	TRBJ1-4	TGTGCTAGCGGTTTCCAGAATTATAACGGTGAAAAACTGTTTTTT	CASGFQNYNGEKLFF
TRBV7-9	few	NA	TRBJ1-1	TGTGCCAGCAGCTTAGGAGGGACCGCCGAGGCCACTGAAGCTTTCTTT	CASSLGGTAEATEAFF
TRBV5-5	NA	NA	TRBJ1-2	TGTGCCAGCAGCTGGGAGGCGGGGGGCGGGGGCTACACCTTC	CASSWEAGGGGYTF